This TCR beta chain was obtained from a study of Graves' ophthalmopathy and Graves' hyperthyroidism (dated by TCRdb to the late 2010s). With respect to the entire study: Hyperthyroidism was considered stable if no progression to ophthalmopathy occurred within 18 months of follow-up. In total, around 130 blood samples were TCR-sequenced: fewer than 50 ophthalmopathy, approximately 75 hyperthyroidism and approximately 17 hyperthyroidism-to-ophthalmopathy patients. To explore V-J signatures that separate ophthalmopathy from hyperthyroidism, a discovery set of about a hundred patients was enrolled, consisting of 40 to 45 with ophthalmopathy and some 59 with stable hyperthyroidism. TCR beta repertoire signatures were used to distinguish Graves' ophthalmopathy from Graves' hyperthyroidism and to predict progression to ophthalmopathy. For independent validation, a separate cohort was made up of 18 hyperthyroidism patients plus 17 patients who later progressed from hyperthyroidism to ophthalmopathy. Following sample collection, hyperthyroidism patients were given methimazole at a starting dose of 30 mg daily, and ophthalmopathy patients were given high-dose intravenous methylprednisolone. In more than five hyperthyroidism patients, the T-cell repertoires found in thyroid tissue were compared with those found in blood. Overall results and qualifications from the work: In cross-validation, the 13-signature model distinguished ophthalmopathy from stable hyperthyroidism with just over 85% sensitivity and approximately 81% specificity, and in the test set the corresponding values were approximately 79% and 70%. Sample size was not statistically predetermined, and group allocation was not concealed from the investigators. Among expanded thyroid clonotypes with frequency above 0.001, most also showed up in blood, which suggests that blood repertoires may reflect the thyroid immune response. In validation, the model predicted ophthalmopathy progression with 70.59% sensitivity and roughly 72% specificity; about a dozen predicted patients were CT-confirmed with GO in a median of around 6.5 months.

Patients with hyperthyroidism were aged 18 to 65 years, had been newly diagnosed, and had a disease duration of less than 2 months. Patients were excluded if they had other autoimmune diseases, uncontrolled infections, pregnancy or lactation. Diagnosis was based on clinical symptoms, serum thyroxine, TRAb, thyroid ultrasound and orbital computed tomography. Total RNA was extracted using Trizol reagent, and RNA quality was checked on an Agilent 2100 Bioanalyzer. Ten or more counts support this clonotype. Its antigen is unknown. One base away there is no much larger clone; base qualities are not given. The CDR3 starts with the cysteine, ends with the phenylalanine, and has 11 residues. The entry retains the CDR3 DNA only, 33 bases that are in frame from base 1. CDR1 and CDR2 (MNHEY, SVGAGI) derive from the germline V gene. V and J are truncated by 11 bases and 7 bases respectively, leaving an intervening sequence of 14 bases.

For repertoire sequencing, the TCR beta CDR3 regions were amplified from RNA transcripts. The first round of RT-PCR was done with HTBI primers and the Qiagen OneStep RT-PCR kit, and was followed by a second round of multiplex PCR, then size selection and purification. Libraries were sequenced paired-end with 100 bp reads on an Illumina HiSeq2000. The paper's data handling went like this. Reads were processed with SOAPnuke, discarding reads with adapters, uncalled bases, mean Phred below 15, or no exact constant-primer or identifier match. COPE v1.2.5 was used to merge high-quality paired reads. Unique nucleotide sequences were defined as clonotypes and aligned to IMGT TRB V, D and J references using MiTCR v1.1. Only V-J combinations with frequency above 0.0001 were analysed, covering about 99% of repertoires. For each V-J combination, a TCR clonal expansion and chaos score was defined as the ratio of F50 clonal expansion to chaos observed in the TCRdist matrix. Welch's t-statistics and random forest were used to reduce the features to about 14 V-J combinations, which were then used as input to a naive Bayes classifier. The similarity between thyroid and blood repertoires was quantified using the Morisita-Horn index. TCRdb trimmed public reads at Q25 via fastp, called clones via MiXCR and kept in-frame beta chains. Each CDR3 protein appears once, grouped with its most common genes and DNA. TCRdb, rather than the study authors, made the V and J calls. The sample data list around 1,200,000 distinct CDR3 sequences, and around a third of these were observed just once. In total, the top ten clones hold roughly 11% of the sample.

What was sequenced was peripheral blood or thyroid tissue (not recorded which). This clonotype was sampled from an adult man with Graves' hyperthyroidism. The rearrangement combines TRBV6-5 with TRBJ1-2, with TRBD1 as a weak D call on 5 bases. Here the CDR3 is given as CAATAGIGYTF. The sequenced DNA: TGTGCCGCAACCGCAGGGATTGGCTACACCTTC.